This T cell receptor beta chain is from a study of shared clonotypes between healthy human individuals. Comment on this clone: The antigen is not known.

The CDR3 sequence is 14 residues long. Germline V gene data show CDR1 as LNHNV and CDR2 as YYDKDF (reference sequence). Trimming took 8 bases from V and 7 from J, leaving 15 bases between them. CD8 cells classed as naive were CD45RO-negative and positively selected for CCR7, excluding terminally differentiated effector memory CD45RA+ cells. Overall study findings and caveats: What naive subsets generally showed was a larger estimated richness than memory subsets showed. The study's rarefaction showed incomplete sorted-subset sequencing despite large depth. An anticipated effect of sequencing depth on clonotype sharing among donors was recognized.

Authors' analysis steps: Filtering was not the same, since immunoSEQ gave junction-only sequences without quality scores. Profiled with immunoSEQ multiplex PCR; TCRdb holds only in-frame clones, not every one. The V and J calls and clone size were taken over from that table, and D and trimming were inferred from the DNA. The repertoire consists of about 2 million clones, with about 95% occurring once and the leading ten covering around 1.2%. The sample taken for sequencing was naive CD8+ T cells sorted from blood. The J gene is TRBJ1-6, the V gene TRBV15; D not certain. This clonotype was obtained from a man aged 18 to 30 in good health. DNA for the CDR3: TGTGCCACCTCAAACGGGTTTGGGAATTCACCCCTCCACTTT. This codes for CATSNGFGNSPLHF.